The 25 T cell receptor beta chains in this list originate from one sample, sequenced in a study of blood T cell repertoires in COVID-19. TCRdb's table, derived via immunoSEQ multiplex PCR, lists solely in-frame clones and lacks some. The data contain over 200,000 clones, 84% of them seen just once; the ten biggest clones take up about a sixth. Sequencing used peripheral blood. The source of these receptors is a woman of 80 years or more with active or convalescent COVID-19.

In DNA form, the CDR3 reads TGTGCCAGCTCACCTCAAATCCAGGGGGATACGCAGTATTTT. Amino acids: CASSPQIQGDTQYF. V usage is TRBV18 and J usage is TRBJ2-3, with a tentative D call TRBD1 (6 bases). This CDR3 has 14 amino acids. Trimming shortened V by 3 bases and J by 6 bases, and 13 bases separated the two germline ends. Looked up from germline, CDR1 is KGHSH and CDR2 is LQKENI. Looking up the rest from reference TRBV18 and TRBJ2-3 gives the full variable domain: NAGVMQNPRHLVRRRGQEARLRCSPMKGHSHVYWYRQLPEEGLKFMVYLQKENIIDESGMPKERFSAEFPKEGPSILRIQQVVRGDSAAYFCASSPQIQGDTQYFGPGTRLTVL.

The J gene is TRBJ1-2, the V gene TRBV3-1 (or the pseudogene TRBV3-2); 9 nucleotides line up with TRBD1. Looked up from germline, CDR1 is LGHDT and CDR2 is YNNKEL (reference sequence). V dropped 1 base and J dropped 6; count of bases not matched to a gene: 9. This CDR3 contains 16 residues. The chain's CDR3 is CASSQGRGQGTDGYTF. The CDR3 DNA sequence: TGTGCCAGCAGCCAAGGTAGGGGACAGGGAACTGATGGCTACACCTTC.

The chain carries TRBV6-5 and TRBJ2-1, with D uncertain. The CDR3 sequence is 13 residues long. Trimming pared 7 bases from V and 1 base from J, leaving 8 bases between. Germline-derived CDR1 and CDR2 are MNHEY and SVGAGI. In DNA, the CDR3 is TGTGCCAGCATATCAACATCCTACAATGAGCAGTTCTTC. It translates to CASISTSYNEQFF.

This clone was recorded once. The same CDR3 also results from other DNA sequences found in this sample. The rearrangement links TRBV9 to TRBJ2-5, with D perhaps TRBD2 (5 bases). The CDR3 contains 14 residues. V shed 2 bases and J shed 2 bases, with 10 bases lying between them. Per germline, CDR1 SGDLS and CDR2 YYNGEE. The CDR3 loop reads CASSVAGLQETQYF. For the CDR3, the DNA is TGTGCCAGCAGCGTCGCGGGCCTTCAAGAGACCCAGTACTTC.

The rearrangement joins TRBV5-1 to TRBJ2-1; 13 bases align to TRBD2. The CDR3 is 19 amino acids. Germline V gene lookup returns CDR1 SGHRS and CDR2 YFSETQ. V lost 0 bases to trimming and J lost 1 base; unmatched junction nucleotides: 7. The CDR3: CASSLDPSGLAGSYNEQFF. DNA for the CDR3: TGCGCCAGCAGCTTGGATCCCTCGGGACTAGCGGGATCCTACAATGAGCAGTTCTTC.

This clone was detected only once. The chain links TRBV20-1 to TRBJ1-2, with D unclear. The germline CDR1 and CDR2 sequences are DFQATT and SNEGSKA (reference sequence). The germline V and J ends were trimmed by 3 bases and 8 bases, with 10 bases remaining between them. The length of the CDR3 is 11 residues. CDR3 DNA sequence: TGCAGTGCTAGGCGAGGATTCGGCTACACCTTC. This translates into CSARRGFGYTF.

The V and J genes are TRBV7-8 and TRBJ2-7; 8 positions agree with TRBD1. There are 14 residues in the CDR3. The germline CDR1 and CDR2 sequences are SGHVS and FQNEAQ. Trimming at V came to 5 bases and at J to 4 bases, leaving 7 bases not matched to a gene. The CDR3 here is CASSTPGTGYEQYF. CDR3 in DNA: TGTGCCAGCAGCACACCCGGGACAGGATACGAGCAGTACTTC.

V gene TRBV6-2 or TRBV6-3 combines with J gene TRBJ1-4; D gene unclear. The V gene lost 6 bases and the J gene lost 7 bases, with 9 bases spanning the gap. The CDR3 totals 12 residues. Germline values: CDR1 MNHEY, CDR2 SVGEGT. As DNA, the CDR3 is TGTGCCAGCAGCCAAAATCGTGAAAAACTGTTTTTT. It translates to CASSQNREKLFF.

The chain recombines TRBV15 with TRBJ1-6; 10 bases match TRBD1. V lost 6 bases and J lost 8; bases outside the gene matches: 7. CDR1 is LNHNV, CDR2 YYDKDF, per germline (reference sequence). This CDR3 has 15 amino acids. The CDR3 loop reads CATRADRGRYSPLHF. The CDR3, as DNA: TGTGCCACCAGGGCGGACAGGGGGAGGTATTCACCCCTCCACTTT. The whole variable domain, remainder taken from reference TRBV15 and TRBJ1-6, is DAMVIQNPRYQVTQFGKPVTLSCSQTLNHNVMYWYQQKSSQAPKLLFHYYDKDFNNEADTPDNFQSRRPNTSFCFLDIRSPGLGDTAMYLCATRADRGRYSPLHFGNGTRLTVT.

As to this clone: The sample contains more than one DNA sequence encoding this CDR3. This chain links TRBV6-5 with TRBJ1-2; a possible D gene is TRBD1 (6 bases). The V end was cut by 6 bases, the J end by 2 bases, with 10 bases between. This CDR3 comprises 13 residues. CDR1 is MNHEY and CDR2 is SVGAGI in the germline V gene. The CDR3 DNA follows: TGTGCCAGCAGCCTCACAGGGAACTATGGCTACACCTTC. Its translation is CASSLTGNYGYTF.

The gene calls are TRBV5-4 and TRBJ2-1; 13 bases fit TRBD2. From germline, CDR1 is SGHNT and CDR2 YYREEE (reference sequence). Germline trimming cut 2 bases from V and 6 bases from J; bases unmatched to any gene: 8. CDR3 size: 17 residues. The CDR3 DNA is TGTGCCAGCAGCTTCCAACTAGCGGGAGGGCCGGGCAATGAGCAGTTCTTC. It codes for CASSFQLAGGPGNEQFF.

This clone was seen once. This chain uses TRBV18 with TRBJ1-4; D may be TRBD1 (6 bases). Trimming shortened V by 6 bases and J by 2 bases, and 10 bases separated the two germline ends. CDR3 size: 14 residues. Per the germline V gene, CDR1 is KGHSH and CDR2 is LQKENI. Written as DNA, the CDR3 is TGTGCCAGCTCGCCTGACAGGACTAATGAAAAACTGTTTTTT. The encoded protein is CASSPDRTNEKLFF.

This clone was seen only once. The genes are TRBV12-3 or TRBV12-4 and TRBJ2-3; 13 bases fit TRBD2. CDR3 size: 12 residues. V trimming: 6 bases; J trimming: 14 bases; junction bases outside the gene matches: 5. The CDR3 coding sequence is TGTGCCAGCAGACTAGCGGGAGGGTTAAGGTATTTT. As protein: CASRLAGGLRYF.

The rearrangement links TRBV5-1 to TRBJ1-2; D call uncertain. The CDR3 consists of 14 residues. Germline values: CDR1 SGHRS, CDR2 YFSETQ. V was trimmed by 3 bases and J by 4 bases, leaving 13 bases between them. CDR3 nucleotides: TGCGCCAGCAGCTATGGCGGCCAACGCTATGGCTACACCTTC. Its translation is CASSYGGQRYGYTF.

This chain connects TRBV5-1 to TRBJ2-1; TRBD1 matches 8 bases. V trimming: 5 bases; J trimming: 3 bases; junction bases outside the gene matches: 4. The CDR3 has 14 residues. Germline V gene lookup returns CDR1 SGHRS and CDR2 YFSETQ. The CDR3 DNA is TGCGCCAGCAGTTCCGGGACAGGCTACAATGAGCAGTTCTTC. Its translation is CASSSGTGYNEQFF.

The count of this clone is one. The chain employs TRBV27 and TRBJ2-3; TRBD2 is a possible D gene (6 bases). The V and J ends lost 2 bases and 3 bases respectively, with 12 bases between them. The CDR3 runs to 15 residues. Germline assignment: CDR1 MNHEY and CDR2 SMNVEV (reference sequence). In DNA form, the CDR3 reads TGTGCCAGCAGTTTAACCGGGAGTAGGACAGATACGCAGTATTTT. As protein: CASSLTGSRTDTQYF.

The genes are TRBV7-8 and TRBJ1-5; 9 nucleotides agree with TRBD1. The CDR3 extends over 17 amino acids. Trimming cost V 5 bases and J 3 bases; bases outside gene matches: 11. Looked up from germline, CDR1 is SGHVS and CDR2 is FQNEAQ. The CDR3 nucleotides read TGTGCCAGCAGCCGAGAGCCGGGACAGGGAAACAATCAGCCCCAGCATTTT. It is translated as CASSREPGQGNNQPQHF.

This clone was observed a few times. The V call is TRBV5-4, the J call TRBJ1-4; 7 positions agree with TRBD1. Germline CDR1 and CDR2: SGHNT and YYREEE (reference sequence). V lost 4 bases to trimming and J lost 6 bases; unmatched junction nucleotides: 6. This CDR3 region has 14 residues. The CDR3 sequence: CASSGGQRDEKLFF. The CDR3 DNA reads as TGTGCCAGCAGCGGGGGACAGCGTGATGAAAAACTGTTTTTT.

This clone has just one count. The gene calls are TRBV28 and TRBJ2-7, with TRBD2 identical over 12 bases. The CDR3 consists of 19 residues. The germline V gene encodes CDR1 MDHEN and CDR2 SYDVKM. V lost 2 bases, J lost 0 bases, and 11 bases stayed unmatched. CDR3 sequence (DNA): TGTGCCAGCAGTTTAAGTCTAGCGGGGGGGAGCTGGAGCTCCTACGAGCAGTACTTC. This translates into CASSLSLAGGSWSSYEQYF. The full variable domain, its missing parts supplied by reference TRBV28 and TRBJ2-7, is DVKVTQSSRYLVKRTGEKVFLECVQDMDHENMFWYRQDPGLGLRLIYFSYDVKMKEKGDIPEGYSVSREKKERFSLILESASTNQTSMYLCASSLSLAGGSWSSYEQYFGPGTRLTVT.

The chain is built from TRBV19 and TRBJ2-1; D remains ambiguous. The CDR3 covers 14 residues. Deletions cut 2 bases from V and 0 bases from J, with 5 bases between. Germline CDR1 and CDR2: LNHDA and SQIVND (reference sequence). The CDR3 DNA sequence: TGTGCCAGTAGTATAAGCGCCTCCTACAATGAGCAGTTCTTC. Translated: CASSISASYNEQFF.

The chain employs TRBV19 and TRBJ1-6, with 11 bases fitting TRBD1. The J segment lost 7 bases and the V segment lost 10 bases, leaving 6 bases of the junction unmatched. Germline V lookup: CDR1 LNHDA, CDR2 SQIVND (reference sequence). CDR3 length: 14 amino acids. Here the CDR3 reads CATTDRGRNSPLHF. DNA of the CDR3: TGTGCCACCACGGACAGGGGGCGAAATTCACCCCTCCACTTT.

The V gene is TRBV6-5, the J gene TRBJ1-6; tentative D call: TRBD1 (5 bases). The germline V gene has CDR1 MNHEY and CDR2 SVGAGI. This CDR3 has 15 amino acids. V was cut by 5 bases and J by 6 bases, with 14 bases left in between. CDR3 region: CASSTRQMGNSPLHF. Written as DNA, the CDR3 is TGTGCCAGCAGTACAAGACAGATGGGTAATTCACCCCTCCACTTT.

The chain is built from TRBV7-3 and TRBJ1-1; D is unclear. Trimming stripped 4 bases from V and 1 base from J, with 7 bases between. Germline V gene data show CDR1 as SGHTA and CDR2 as FQGTGA. The CDR3 is 13 amino acids. The DNA for the CDR3 is TGTGCCAGCAGCTCGACAAAGAACACTGAAGCTTTCTTT. Translated: CASSSTKNTEAFF.

V usage is TRBV4-2 and J usage is TRBJ2-2, with TRBD2 identical over 16 bases. The CDR3 is 19 amino acids. Germline values: CDR1 LGHNA, CDR2 YNFKEQ. V was pared by 1 base and J by 6 bases, with 8 bases of the junction left unmatched. The CDR3 region is CASSQVTGLAGGRSGELFF. The CDR3, as DNA: TGTGCCAGCAGCCAAGTGACGGGACTAGCGGGAGGGCGGTCCGGGGAGCTGTTTTTT.

The rearrangement joins TRBV27 to TRBJ2-1; D unclear. Trimming removed 2 bases at V and 6 bases at J, with 11 bases between. The CDR3 extends over 14 amino acids. Germline values: CDR1 MNHEY, CDR2 SMNVEV (reference sequence). CDR3: CASSLTNPGNEQFF. The CDR3 nucleotides read TGTGCCAGCAGTTTAACCAACCCGGGCAATGAGCAGTTCTTC.